This section outlines one T cell receptor beta chain sequence together with its context. What it binds is not known. A multiplex PCR was run with 60 Vbeta primers and 13 Jbeta primers. Here immunoSEQ multiplex PCR was the method, and the copy in TCRdb shows in-frame clones only, minus some. The repertoire holds about 140,000 clones, with around 77% as singletons. These data originate in a study of cytomegalovirus exposure and HLA in healthy donors. Study results and limitations: About 150 TCR beta chains were listed as cytomegalovirus-associated.

This CDR3 region has 16 residues. Germline CDR1 reads LGHNA; CDR2 reads YNFKEQ. V shed 5 bases and J 7 bases; nucleotides not matched to a gene: 16. The chain recombines TRBV4-2 with TRBJ2-7, with TRBD2 matching 8 bases. Sequencing was performed on PBMCs. This sequence originates from a woman aged 50 to 60 in good health and CMV-seronegative. CDR3 bases: TGTGCCAGCAGCTCAGGTCGTCGGGGGGGCCTTCGGGAGCAGTACTTC. The encoded protein is CASSSGRRGGLREQYF.